This T cell receptor (beta chain) was recovered during a study of response to subunit inactivated influenza vaccine. This clonotype was seen at least ten times. Its antigen is unidentified. MiXCR, applied by TCRdb to the RT-PCR reads, yields one record per CDR3 protein. Among 650,000 to 800,000 distinct CDR3 sequences listed, about 15% were seen once. Notes on the study in general: After each seasonal influenza vaccination, few new T cells are recruited, the authors suggested.

Trimming took off 4 bases at V and 0 bases at J, with 6 bases between the two ends. CDR1 is ENHRY and CDR2 is SYGVKD in the germline V gene. This CDR3 contains 14 residues. Material: PBMCs from blood, obtained roughly 15 days before vaccination. The sequence was collected from a man between 45 and 60 years old who received an inactivated influenza vaccine. V gene TRBV10-3 combines with J gene TRBJ2-2; no firm D call. The CDR3 nucleotides read TGTGCCATCAGTGGCATCGCGAACACCGGGGAGCTGTTTTTT. As protein: CAISGIANTGELFF.